Below, 5 T cell receptor beta chains from the same sample are listed, as sequenced in a study of shared clonotypes between healthy human individuals. The table came from immunoSEQ multiplex PCR; TCRdb's copy has only in-frame clones and leaves some out. The sample lists approximately 2,200,000 clones; about 93% were seen once. Only CD45RO-negative cells positively selected for CCR7 counted as naive CD8 cells, so terminally differentiated effector memory CD45RA+ cells were excluded. Specimen: naive CD8+ T cells from PBMCs. The receptors originated from a man younger than 30 in good health. Some clones in this sample may be carry-over from other donors' samples.

This chain connects TRBV29-1 to TRBJ1-2, with 10 nucleotides matching TRBD1. The V segment lost 6 bases and the J segment 7 bases; nucleotides outside the gene matches: 8. The V gene's germline CDR1 is SQVTM and CDR2 ANQGSEA. This CDR3 has 13 residues. The CDR3 region is CSVKGQGNAGYTF. The CDR3 DNA sequence: TGCAGCGTCAAGGGACAGGGGAATGCTGGCTACACCTTC.

V usage is TRBV7-9 and J usage is TRBJ2-2, with no clear D. Trimming pared 7 bases from V and 6 bases from J, leaving 15 bases between. The germline gives CDR1 SEHNR, CDR2 FQNEAQ (reference sequence). The CDR3 has 14 amino acids. CDR3 DNA: TGTGCCAGCACCGCAAGGACGGGCGCCGGGGAGCTGTTTTTT. It is translated as CASTARTGAGELFF.

This chain joins TRBV27 and TRBJ2-3; 9 bases fit TRBD2. The trim removed 6 bases at V and 4 bases at J, leaving 5 bases unmatched. The germline CDR1 and CDR2 sequences are MNHEY and SMNVEV (reference sequence). CDR3 length equals 14 residues. The CDR3 spells CASRLIAGADTQYF. The CDR3, as DNA: TGTGCCAGCAGACTAATAGCGGGAGCAGATACGCAGTATTTT.

This chain links TRBV2 with TRBJ2-3; TRBD2 agrees at 12 bases. The germline CDR1 and CDR2 sequences are SNHLY and FYNNEI. The CDR3 extends over 17 amino acids. J was trimmed by 2 bases and V by 3 bases; bases with no gene match: 6. The CDR3, as DNA: TGTGCCAGCAGTGACGCGACTAGCGGGGGCCCCACAGATACGCAGTATTTT. It is translated as CASSDATSGGPTDTQYF.

V usage is TRBV28 and J usage is TRBJ2-7; D is perhaps TRBD1 (5 bases). This CDR3 region has 15 residues. Germline CDR1 reads MDHEN; CDR2 reads SYDVKM. Trimming left V 0 bases short and J 5 bases short, with 14 bases between. CDR3 sequence (DNA): TGTGCCAGCAGTTTATGGGCAGGGTCAGGCGACGAGCAGTACTTC. The encoded protein is CASSLWAGSGDEQYF.